The table lists the clone carrying this T cell receptor beta chain with many counts. These data are taken from a study of T cells in Graves' hyperthyroidism and ophthalmopathy. The CDR3 is 15 residues long. CDR1 SGHRS and CDR2 YFSETQ come from the germline V gene. V lost 0 bases and J lost 6, with 16 bases in between. From RNA transcripts, TCR beta CDR3 regions were amplified. TCR CDR3 underwent first-round RT-PCR with the HTBI primer set. MiXCR, applied by TCRdb to the multiplex PCR reads, yields one record per CDR3 protein. The sample includes approximately 530,000 distinct CDR3 sequences, roughly 17% of them seen just once.

The TCR comes from a woman aged 18 to 35 with Graves' hyperthyroidism. The chain links TRBV5-1 to TRBJ2-7, with D possibly being TRBD1 or TRBD2 (5 bases each). The specimen sequenced was blood. The CDR3 DNA is TGCGCCAGCAGCTTGGGGGGCCACGGGGCACGCGAGCAGTACTTC. Encoded protein: CASSLGGHGAREQYF.